A few counts support the clone carrying this T cell receptor beta chain. As yet, its antigen is unknown. The survey-level immunoSEQ assay was used. Only in-frame clones appear in the TCRdb table, and some are missing; sequencing was by immunoSEQ multiplex PCR. The sample includes around 100,000 clones, roughly 78% of them seen just once. The data are from a study of fetal regulatory T cell absence and autoimmunity. Study in general: Without clinical diabetes, IPEX patients showed exocrine pancreas autoimmunity.

The CDR3 loop spans 11 amino acids. The germline V gene has CDR1 LGHNA and CDR2 YNFKEQ. V was trimmed by 6 bases and J by 8 bases, leaving 10 bases between them. Study results and limitations: Antigen-driven pancreatic autoimmunity before birth in IPEX was inferred from oligoclonal enrichment. Pancreas TCRs were oligoclonally enriched versus cord blood, some clones over 85-fold.

The rearrangement links TRBV4-2 to TRBJ1-2, with a possible D match to TRBD1 (5 bases). The TCR originated in a male donor with IPEX syndrome. The sample was pancreas tissue. CDR3 bases: TGTGCCAGCAGTCCAGGGTTAGGCTACACCTTC. Encoded protein: CASSPGLGYTF.